This paragraph reports one T cell receptor beta chain. The length of the CDR3 is 16 residues. Per the germline V gene, CDR1 is SGHVS and CDR2 is FQNEAQ. V was clipped by 0 bases and J by 5 bases, with 14 bases between them. Samples had at least 6 million PBMCs isolated from them. The data derive from a study of blood T cells in healthy people across ages. Combining a sample-barcoded 5' primer with a J-beta primer mix, a second PCR ran for 7 to 11 cycles. TCRdb recomputed calls from the 5' RACE reads with MiXCR, one row per CDR3 protein. The table lists approximately 810,000 distinct CDR3 sequences, 25% to 35% of them singletons.

This TCR derives from a woman older than 75 in good health. The rearrangement links TRBV7-8 to TRBJ1-5; maybe TRBD1 (6 bases). Input material: blood. In nucleotides, the CDR3 is TGTGCCAGCAGCTTAGCATGGGGGGCTGCCGATCAGCCCCAGCATTTT. The encoded protein is CASSLAWGAADQPQHF.